This note documents a single T cell receptor beta chain sequence. At least ten counts were recorded for this clonotype. It lacks a known antigen. The sample holds no much larger clone one base away, and base qualities are not on file. These data belong to a study of Graves' ophthalmopathy and Graves' hyperthyroidism (dated by TCRdb to the late 2010s). Broadly, across the study: Peripheral blood was collected at initial diagnosis, before any treatment. In five or six hyperthyroidism patients, T-cell repertoires of thyroid tissue and blood were compared. TCR beta repertoire signatures were used to distinguish Graves' ophthalmopathy from Graves' hyperthyroidism and to predict progression to ophthalmopathy. After sampling, hyperthyroidism patients received methimazole starting at 30 mg daily, and ophthalmopathy patients received high-dose intravenous methylprednisolone. To explore V-J signatures that distinguish ophthalmopathy from hyperthyroidism, a discovery set of 100 patients was enrolled, made up of more than 40 with ophthalmopathy and around 60 with stable hyperthyroidism. The 100 discovery patients were randomly split 7:3 into training and test sets. An independent validation cohort comprised roughly 20 hyperthyroidism patients and 15 to 17 patients who later progressed from hyperthyroidism to ophthalmopathy. In total, around 130 blood samples were TCR-sequenced: around 42 ophthalmopathy, roughly 80 hyperthyroidism and about 17 hyperthyroidism-to-ophthalmopathy patients.

V loses 4 bases, J loses 0 bases, and the germline ends lie 16 bases apart. Measured from the cysteine to the phenylalanine, the CDR3 is 17 residues long. Just CDR3 DNA is preserved here, 51 bases in frame from base 1. Sequences PRHDT (CDR1) and FYEKMQ (CDR2) are obtained from the germline V gene (reference sequence). Overall study results and their limits: In cross-validation, the 13-signature model distinguished ophthalmopathy from stable hyperthyroidism with approximately 90% sensitivity and 81.08% specificity, while in the test set the corresponding values were about 80% and 75%. Sample size was not predetermined statistically, and investigators were not blinded to group allocation. Among expanded thyroid clonotypes with frequency above 0.001, most also showed up in blood, which suggests that blood repertoires may reflect the thyroid immune response. In validation, the model predicted ophthalmopathy progression with more than 55% sensitivity and roughly 78% specificity; eleven to twelve predicted patients were CT-confirmed with GO in a median of approximately 6.5 months.

For repertoire sequencing, the TCR beta CDR3 regions were amplified from RNA transcripts. The first round of RT-PCR was done with HTBI primers and the Qiagen OneStep RT-PCR kit, and was followed by a second round of multiplex PCR, then size selection and purification. Sequencing of the libraries was carried out on an Illumina HiSeq2000 in paired-end mode with 100 bp reads. The original pipeline was this. SOAPnuke was used to process the reads, removing any read that contained adapters or uncalled bases, had a mean Phred below 15, or lacked an exact match to the constant primer or identifier. COPE v1.2.5 was used to merge the high-quality paired reads. Each unique nucleotide sequence was treated as a clonotype, and MiTCR v1.1 was used to align the clonotypes to the IMGT TRB V, D and J references. Only V-J combinations with frequency above 0.0001 were analysed, covering around 99% of repertoires. For each V-J combination, a TCR clonal expansion and chaos score was defined as the ratio of F50 clonal expansion to chaos observed in the TCRdist matrix. Welch's t-statistics and random forest were used to reduce the features to 10 to 15 V-J combinations, which were then used as input to a naive Bayes classifier. The Morisita-Horn index was used to measure how similar the thyroid and blood repertoires were. Through fastp at Q25 and MiXCR, TCRdb rebuilt clones from the public reads, retaining in-frame beta chains. A single entry per CDR3 protein holds the most common genes and DNA from its merged rows. The V and J calls and clone size are TCRdb's, not the authors'. Across this sample there are 360,000 or so distinct CDR3 sequences, with 15% to 20% seen only once. The top ten clones comprise roughly 1.5% of the sample.

The ophthalmopathy patients had moderately to severely active disease, with a Clinical Activity Score of 3 or higher, a NOSPECS grade of 4 or higher, and a disease duration of less than 3 months. Patients with other autoimmune diseases, uncontrolled infections, pregnancy or lactation were excluded. Diagnosis relied on clinical symptoms, serum thyroxine, TRAb, thyroid ultrasound and orbital computed tomography. PBMCs were isolated from approximately 10 ml of fresh peripheral blood by Ficoll-Paque density gradient centrifugation. Trizol reagent was used to extract the total RNA, and its quality was then checked on an Agilent 2100 Bioanalyzer.

The chain couples TRBV13 to TRBJ1-3, with no reliable assignment of the D segment. Sequenced sample: peripheral blood. This clonotype was sampled from a woman aged 18-29 years with Graves' ophthalmopathy. Donor details come from another sample of the same person, matched by shared clones. The nucleotide sequence is given as TGTGCCAGCAGCTGGACTCAACAGAGGAGCTCTGGAAACACCATATATTTT. Its translation is CASSWTQQRSSGNTIYF. The entire variable domain, with the stretches around the CDR3 drawn from the reference TRBV13 and TRBJ1-3 proteins, is AAGVIQSPRHLIKEKRETATLKCYPIPRHDTVYWYQQGPGQDPQFLISFYEKMQSDKGSIPDRFSAQQFSDYHSELNMSSLELGDSALYFCASSWTQQRSSGNTIYFGEGSWLTVV.